This T cell receptor beta chain came from a study of post-analysis software for immune sequencing data. Unique-molecular-identifier-tagged TCR beta cDNA libraries were used. One entry per CDR3 protein results from TCRdb running MiXCR on the PCR reads. The sample lists fewer than 600,000 distinct CDR3 sequences; 40% to 55% were seen once. Study findings and constraints: With TRBV5-6, TRBV5-1 and TRBV20-1 included, about five TRBV segments were more frequent in patients than in controls.

This clonotype was seen a few times. Its antigen is not identified. V was shortened by 2 bases and J by 2 bases, with 12 bases between the two germline ends. The length of the CDR3 is 15 residues. In germline, CDR1 is SEHNR, CDR2 FQNEAQ (reference sequence). This clonotype originated in a girl aged 5 to 17 with multiple sclerosis. The J gene is TRBJ2-5, the V gene TRBV7-9, with D possibly TRBD1 on 6 matching bases. Source material: blood. This chain's CDR3 is CASSLMDSYQETQYF. Here the CDR3 DNA reads TGTGCCAGCAGCTTAATGGACAGCTATCAAGAGACCCAGTACTTC.